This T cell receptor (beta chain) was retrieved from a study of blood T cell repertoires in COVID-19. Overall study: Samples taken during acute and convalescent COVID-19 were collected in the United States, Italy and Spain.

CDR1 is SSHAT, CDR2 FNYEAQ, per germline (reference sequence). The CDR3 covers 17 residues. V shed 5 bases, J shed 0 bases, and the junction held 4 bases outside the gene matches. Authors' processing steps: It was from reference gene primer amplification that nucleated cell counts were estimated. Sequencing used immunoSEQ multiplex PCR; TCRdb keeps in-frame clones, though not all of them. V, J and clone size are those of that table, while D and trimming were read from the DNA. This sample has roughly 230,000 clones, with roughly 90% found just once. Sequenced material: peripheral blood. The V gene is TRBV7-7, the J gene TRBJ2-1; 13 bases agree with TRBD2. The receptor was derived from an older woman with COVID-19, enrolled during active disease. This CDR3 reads CASSPGLAGISYNEQFF. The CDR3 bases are TGTGCCAGCAGCCCGGGACTAGCGGGGATCTCCTACAATGAGCAGTTCTTC. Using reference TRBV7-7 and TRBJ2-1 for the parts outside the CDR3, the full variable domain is GAGVSQSPRYKVTKRGQDVTLRCDPISSHATLYWYQQALGQGPEFLTYFNYEAQPDKSGLPSDRFSAERPEGSISTLTIQRTEQRDSAMYRCASSPGLAGISYNEQFFGPGTRLTVL.